Listed here are 23 T cell receptor beta chains from one sample, sequenced in a study of identical twins' blood T cells. Each CDR3 protein is one row after TCRdb ran MiXCR on the 5' RACE reads. The sample records 350,000 to 400,000 distinct CDR3 sequences, more than 25% being singletons. Input material: PBMCs. The receptors here all came from a woman between 18 and 50 years old in good health.

This clonotype was observed a few times. The rearrangement joins TRBV6-6 to TRBJ2-1, with D uncertain. V was shortened by 0 bases and J by 15 bases, with 18 bases between the two germline ends. The CDR3 has 14 residues. Germline CDR1 is MNHNY and CDR2 is SVGAGI (reference sequence). CDR3 bases: TGTGCCAGCAGTTACTCCGATGGCTCTTCTGGGCTGTTCTTC. This sequence encodes CASSYSDGSSGLFF.

About this clonotype: A much larger clone lies one base from this, so it may be a read error. The chain combines TRBV29-1 with TRBJ2-1, with D tentatively TRBD2 (5 bases). The V end lost 7 bases, the J end lost 2 bases, and 12 bases lay between the germline ends. Germline V lookup: CDR1 SQVTM, CDR2 ANQGSEA. The CDR3 spans 13 residues. As DNA, the CDR3 is TGCAGCGCGGGAACCACGGCCTACAATGAGCAGTTCTTC. This translates into CSAGTTAYNEQFF.

This sequence joins TRBV30 and TRBJ2-3, with 14 nucleotides matching TRBD2. This CDR3 comprises 14 residues. Trimming removed 7 bases from V and 3 bases from J; junction bases left unmatched: 3. Germline CDR1 reads GTSNPN; CDR2 reads SVGIG (reference sequence). The CDR3 nucleotides read TGTGCCTACGGACTAGCGGGAGGAACAGATACGCAGTATTTT. Its protein product is CAYGLAGGTDTQYF.

The gene calls are TRBV5-6 and TRBJ2-4; no clear D. CDR3 length: 14 residues. Germline V gene lookup returns CDR1 SGHDT and CDR2 YYEEEE. V was shortened by 2 bases and J by 7 bases, with 13 bases between the two germline ends. The CDR3 DNA reads as TGTGCCAGCAGCTTAATTTCGACAAACAACATTCAGTACTTC. This gives the protein CASSLISTNNIQYF.

In this sample, this clonotype turned up a few times. V gene TRBV18 combines with J gene TRBJ2-7; D is unresolved. The germline CDR1 and CDR2 sequences are KGHSH and LQKENI. This CDR3 is 14 amino acids long. Trimming removed 1 base at V and 5 bases at J, with 12 bases between. CDR3 in DNA: TGTGCCAGCTCACCACTCCCTAATAGGAACGAGCAGTACTTC. Its translation: CASSPLPNRNEQYF.

The chain couples TRBV12-3 or TRBV12-4 to TRBJ2-1, with 7 positions matching TRBD2. This CDR3 contains 15 residues. V dropped 6 bases and J dropped 8; count of bases not matched to a gene: 13. CDR3 nucleotide sequence: TGTGCCAGCAGCTACCCTGCGGGAGTAGCTCATGAGCAGTTCTTC. It encodes CASSYPAGVAHEQFF.

The chain employs TRBV29-1 and TRBJ2-1, with D possibly matching TRBD2 (6 bases). Trimming cost V 3 bases and J 2 bases, with 17 bases left between them. The CDR3 spans 16 residues. Germline assignment: CDR1 SQVTM and CDR2 ANQGSEA. The CDR3 DNA is TGCAGCGTTGATGATTACACGGGAGAGACCTACAATGAGCAGTTCTTC. This encodes CSVDDYTGETYNEQFF.

With respect to this clonotype: One end of the junction fails to match germline, which may point to a read error. V is TRBV10-3 and J is TRBJ2-5; no reliable D call. Germline V gene lookup returns CDR1 ENHRY and CDR2 SYGVKD. This CDR3 is built from 11 residues. This chain's CDR3 is CAIGIQGTQYF. CDR3 coding DNA: TGTGCCATCGGAATTCAAGGGACCCAGTACTTC.

This clonotype has a handful of counts. The genes are TRBV5-1 and TRBJ1-4; D is unclear. The length of the CDR3 is 15 residues. V lost 0 bases to trimming and J lost 11 bases, with 17 bases between them. Per the germline V gene, CDR1 is SGHRS and CDR2 is YFSETQ. The CDR3 spells CASSLEGDLSGKLFF. DNA for the CDR3: TGCGCCAGCAGCTTGGAGGGCGATTTGAGCGGGAAACTGTTTTTT.

The chain couples TRBV29-1 to TRBJ1-1; D call uncertain. V was trimmed by 1 base and J by 2 bases, leaving 8 bases between them. This CDR3 region has 13 residues. Looked up from germline, CDR1 is SQVTM and CDR2 is ANQGSEA. CDR3 amino acids: CSVEVCINTEAFF. The CDR3 DNA is TGCAGCGTTGAAGTATGCATAAACACTGAAGCTTTCTTT.

This clonotype was seen only a few times. The chain carries TRBV10-2 and TRBJ2-1, with 12 bases lining up with TRBD2. The germline V gene has CDR1 WSHSY and CDR2 SAAADI. This CDR3 contains 13 residues. The trim removed 10 bases at V and 7 bases at J, leaving 5 bases unmatched. The CDR3 is CATVLAGGNEQFF. The DNA of the CDR3 is TGCGCCACCGTACTAGCGGGAGGAAATGAGCAGTTCTTC.

This clonotype was observed a few times. This chain links TRBV12-3 or TRBV12-4 with TRBJ1-3; D gene uncertain. The CDR3 covers 14 residues. The V gene lost 8 bases and the J gene lost 0 bases, with 11 bases spanning the gap. The CDR3 loop reads CASPQPISGNTIYF. The CDR3 nucleotides are TGTGCCAGCCCACAGCCAATCTCTGGAAACACCATATATTTT.

This chain links TRBV18 with TRBJ2-3; 7 bases fit TRBD2. Unmatched junction bases numbered 5, after V lost 1 base and J lost 1 base. This CDR3 has 16 residues. CDR1 and CDR2 from the germline V gene are KGHSH and LQKENI. DNA of the CDR3: TGTGCCAGCTCACCACGAGCGGGAAAGGGCACAGATACGCAGTATTTT. It codes for CASSPRAGKGTDTQYF.

The CDR3 reads CSVEGTSGVSTDTQHF. CDR3 sequence (DNA): TGCAGCGTTGAAGGGACTAGCGGGGTTAGCACAGATACGCAGCATTTT. The V and J genes are TRBV29-1 and TRBJ2-3, with D unresolved. The DNA end is more similar to TRBJ1-5, so the J call may be wrong. This CDR3 is built from 16 residues. In germline, CDR1 is SQVTM, CDR2 ANQGSEA.

This clonotype was seen a handful of times. The V call is TRBV5-1, the J call TRBJ2-1, with TRBD2 as a possible D gene (5 bases). The V end lost 5 bases, the J end lost 2 bases, and 14 bases lay between the germline ends. This CDR3 spans 15 amino acids. The germline CDR1 and CDR2 sequences are SGHRS and YFSETQ. The chain's CDR3 is CASSDRGYTYNEQFF. CDR3 DNA sequence: TGCGCCAGCAGTGACCGGGGATACACCTACAATGAGCAGTTCTTC.

V is TRBV20-1 and J is TRBJ2-1; D remains ambiguous. The CDR3 loop spans 11 amino acids. Germline CDR1 reads DFQATT; CDR2 reads SNEGSKA (reference sequence). V was pared by 5 bases and J by 4 bases, with 6 bases between. This chain's CDR3 is CSADEYNEQFF. Here the CDR3 DNA reads TGCAGTGCTGACGAGTACAATGAGCAGTTCTTC.

On this clonotype: A clone one base away is much larger, so this may be a read error. The chain employs TRBV6-5 and TRBJ1-2; TRBD1 might be the D (5 bases). Trimming cost V 6 bases and J 0 bases, with 8 bases left between them. CDR1 MNHEY and CDR2 SVGAGI come from the germline V gene. This CDR3 region has 13 residues. The CDR3 nucleotides are TGTGCCAGCAGGCTGACAGCTAACTATGGCTACACCTTC. It translates to CASRLTANYGYTF.

The V call is TRBV6-6, the J call TRBJ2-2, with 7 bases aligning to TRBD1. CDR1 MNHNY and CDR2 SVGAGI come from the germline V gene (reference sequence). There are 15 residues in the CDR3. Trimming at V came to 2 bases and at J to 6 bases, leaving 6 bases not matched to a gene. This CDR3 reads CASSYRGLESGELFF. The DNA of the CDR3 is TGTGCCAGCAGTTACAGGGGGCTTGAGTCCGGGGAGCTGTTTTTT.

This clonotype has at least ten counts. This rearrangement joins TRBV20-1 to TRBJ1-2; 8 bases align to TRBD1. The CDR3 runs to 12 residues. Germline CDR1 is DFQATT and CDR2 is SNEGSKA (reference sequence). Unmatched junction bases numbered 5, after V lost 1 base and J lost 10 bases. Written as DNA, the CDR3 is TGCAGTGCTAGAGTAAGGACAGGGATCTACACCTTC. Translating it yields CSARVRTGIYTF.

This CDR3 reads CSAREVGDGYTF. The CDR3 DNA reads TGCAGTGCTAGAGAAGTTGGGGATGGCTACACCTTC. This chain connects TRBV20-1 to TRBJ1-2; D unresolved. CDR3 length: 12 amino acids. The germline V gene encodes CDR1 DFQATT and CDR2 SNEGSKA (reference sequence). V was trimmed by 0 bases and J by 6 bases, leaving 8 bases between them.

This clonotype has more than one count but fewer than ten. The rearrangement joins TRBV29-1 to TRBJ2-3; D is unresolved. Per germline, CDR1 SQVTM and CDR2 ANQGSEA. The CDR3 contains 15 residues. Trimming shortened V by 3 bases and J by 1 base, and 14 bases separated the two germline ends. CDR3 protein: CSVDPTFGGTDTQYF. In DNA, the CDR3 is TGCAGCGTTGACCCCACCTTTGGGGGCACAGATACGCAGTATTTT.

This clonotype occurred many times. The V and J genes are TRBV20-1 and TRBJ1-2; no clear D gene. CDR1 and CDR2 from the germline V gene are DFQATT and SNEGSKA (reference sequence). The length of the CDR3 is 12 residues. DNA of the CDR3: TGCGGACTCCGGAACCCGAACTATGGCTACACCTTC. Amino acid sequence: CGLRNPNYGYTF.

This chain links TRBV20-1 with TRBJ1-6; D not resolved. The V end was cut by 1 base, the J end by 7 bases, with 8 bases between. The CDR3 totals 13 residues. The germline V gene encodes CDR1 DFQATT and CDR2 SNEGSKA (reference sequence). The CDR3 DNA follows: TGCAGTGCTAGAGGTGGGGTAAATTCACCCCTCCACTTT. This sequence encodes CSARGGVNSPLHF.